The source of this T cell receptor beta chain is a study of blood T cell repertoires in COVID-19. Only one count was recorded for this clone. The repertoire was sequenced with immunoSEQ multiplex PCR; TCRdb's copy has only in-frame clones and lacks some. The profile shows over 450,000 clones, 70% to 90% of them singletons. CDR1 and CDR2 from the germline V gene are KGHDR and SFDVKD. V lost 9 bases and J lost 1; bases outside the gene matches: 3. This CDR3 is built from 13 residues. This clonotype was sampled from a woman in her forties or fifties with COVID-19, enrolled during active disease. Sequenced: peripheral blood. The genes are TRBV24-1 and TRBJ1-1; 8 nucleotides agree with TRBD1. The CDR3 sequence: CATRTGPNTEAFF. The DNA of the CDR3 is TGTGCCACCCGGACAGGGCCGAACACTGAAGCTTTCTTT.